The 10 T cell receptor beta chains below come from one sample, sequenced in a study of regulatory T cells in long-lasting Graves disease. CDR3 regions were amplified by Arm-PCR using iRepertoire HTBI primers to build TCR beta libraries. TCRdb reprocessed the multiplex PCR reads via MiXCR and lists one record per CDR3 protein. In the table there are roughly 420,000 distinct CDR3 sequences, 14% of which are singletons. This sample's time point: newly diagnosed GD, antithyroid drugs for less than 3 months. Isolated PBMC RNA provided the starting material for the TCR library. The sample was also linked to a second study, of T cells in Graves' hyperthyroidism and ophthalmopathy.

Sequencing used peripheral blood mononuclear cells (PBMCs), obtained at new diagnosis, from a patient treated with antithyroid drugs. The receptors come from a woman in her 50s with Graves disease.

This clonotype was counted at least ten times. The chain is built from TRBV7-8 and TRBJ2-2; 12 bases map to TRBD2. CDR3 length equals 15 residues. CDR1 and CDR2 from the germline V gene are SGHVS and FQNEAQ. Unmatched junction bases numbered 1, after V lost 4 bases and J lost 4 bases. This CDR3 reads CASSSLAGGTGELFF. The CDR3 coding sequence is TGTGCCAGCAGCTCACTAGCGGGAGGCACCGGGGAGCTGTTTTTT.

This clonotype was counted many times. The chain carries TRBV28 and TRBJ2-3, with 13 positions matching TRBD2. The CDR3 runs to 17 residues. Germline assignment: CDR1 MDHEN and CDR2 SYDVKM. V was pared by 5 bases and J by 4 bases, with 9 bases of the junction left unmatched. Here the CDR3 reads CASSGTSGTPMSDTQYF. The CDR3 bases are TGTGCCAGCAGTGGGACTAGCGGGACCCCTATGTCAGATACGCAGTATTTT. Looking up the rest from reference TRBV28 and TRBJ2-3 gives the full variable domain: DVKVTQSSRYLVKRTGEKVFLECVQDMDHENMFWYRQDPGLGLRLIYFSYDVKMKEKGDIPEGYSVSREKKERFSLILESASTNQTSMYLCASSGTSGTPMSDTQYFGPGTRLTVL.

This clonotype has just one count. The CDR3 loop is CAISESPGGSSTDTQYF. Written as DNA, the CDR3 is TGTGCCATCAGTGAGTCTCCCGGGGGATCGAGCACAGATACGCAGTATTTT. This chain links TRBV10-3 with TRBJ2-3, with a tentative D call TRBD2 (6 bases). CDR1 is ENHRY and CDR2 is SYGVKD in the germline V gene. The CDR3 contains 17 residues. With 0 bases removed from V and 0 bases from J, the gap between germline ends came to 13 bases.

This clonotype was seen more than once but under ten times. The gene calls are TRBV6-1 and TRBJ2-7, with D perhaps TRBD1 or TRBD2 (5 bases each). The CDR3 runs to 14 residues. V gave up 2 bases and J gave up 2 bases, with 10 bases separating them. Germline CDR1 and CDR2: MNHNS and SASEGT. DNA for the CDR3: TGTGCCAGCAGTGAACCGGGACGGGCCTACGAGCAGTACTTC. Its protein product is CASSEPGRAYEQYF.

At least ten counts were recorded for this clonotype. The chain has TRBV29-1 and TRBJ2-1; D gene uncertain. This CDR3 is built from 11 residues. Per germline, CDR1 SQVTM and CDR2 ANQGSEA. Trimming cost V 0 bases and J 6 bases, with 3 bases left between them. The CDR3 bases are TGCAGCGTTGAAGATAGCAATGAGCAGTTCTTC. It translates to CSVEDSNEQFF.

V is TRBV24-1 and J is TRBJ2-3; no definite D call. This CDR3 spans 10 amino acids. Deletions cut 8 bases from V and 8 bases from J, with 7 bases between. The germline CDR1 and CDR2 sequences are KGHDR and SFDVKD. CDR3 protein: CATTNGTQYF. The CDR3 region has the DNA TGTGCCACCACTAATGGTACGCAGTATTTT.

In its sample, this clonotype was seen many times. V is TRBV27 and J is TRBJ1-2; D might be TRBD1 (5 bases). Trimming shortened V by 6 bases and J by 4 bases, and 18 bases separated the two germline ends. The CDR3 spans 15 residues. The germline CDR1 and CDR2 sequences are MNHEY and SMNVEV (reference sequence). The CDR3 coding sequence is TGTGCCAGCAGCCCCGTCGGCTGGGGGTCCTATGGCTACACCTTC. Translated, it gives CASSPVGWGSYGYTF.

Ten or more counts support this clonotype. The rearrangement joins TRBV28 to TRBJ2-5; TRBD2 aligns across 11 bases. The CDR3 consists of 20 residues. CDR1 and CDR2 from the germline V gene are MDHEN and SYDVKM. V trimming: 4 bases; J trimming: 2 bases; junction bases outside the gene matches: 18. The CDR3 loop reads CASSYSWTTSGTIIQETQYF. The CDR3 bases are TGTGCCAGCAGTTATTCTTGGACGACTAGCGGGACCATAATACAAGAGACCCAGTACTTC.

This clonotype was seen more than once but under ten times. The chain recombines TRBV3-1 with TRBJ2-7, with a tentative D call TRBD2 (6 bases). Trimming cost V 4 bases and J 7 bases, with 20 bases left between them. Looked up from germline, CDR1 is LGHDT and CDR2 is YNNKEL (reference sequence). The CDR3 sequence is 15 residues long. CDR3 sequence: CASSPPLPGEGEQYF. The CDR3, as DNA: TGTGCCAGCAGCCCACCCCTACCGGGAGAGGGGGAGCAGTACTTC.

This clonotype showed up just a few times. The CDR3 DNA follows: TGTGCCAGCAGTGAAAACCGGGACAGGGGTAGAAACACCATATATTTT. Its translation: CASSENRDRGRNTIYF. The chain employs TRBV2 and TRBJ1-3, with TRBD1 matching over 10 bases. V dropped 2 bases and J dropped 5; count of bases not matched to a gene: 6. The CDR3 has 16 residues. Germline CDR1 reads SNHLY; CDR2 reads FYNNEI.